The rows below give T cell receptor beta chains drawn from one sample of a study of T-cell reconstitution after alpha-beta-depleted transplantation in children. Each CDR3 protein is one row after TCRdb ran MiXCR on the PCR reads. The repertoire holds 450,000 to 700,000 distinct CDR3 sequences, with 25% to 30% as singletons. The sequences come from PBMCs, collected before TCRalphabeta/CD19-depleted stem cell transplant. The receptors originated from a boy less than two years old with Wiskott-Aldrich syndrome, due to receive a stem cell transplant. CDR3s include the opening cysteine and the closing phenylalanine or tryptophan. The order of the fields is J gene, D gene, clone size, V gene, CDR3 DNA, CDR3 protein. A D gene is named only where the DNA matches it firmly. Not all rows give a size; the values are once, few, many and, for expanded clones, a class.

TRBJ2-1,TRBD2,.,TRBV11-1,TGTGCCAGCAGCGGACTAGCGAGCCACAATGAGCAGTTCTTC,CASSGLASHNEQFF
TRBJ2-5,TRBD1,.,TRBV5-1,TGCGCCAGCAGCTCGACAGGGCCAGAGACCCAGTACTTC,CASSSTGPETQYF
TRBJ2-7,TRBD2,.,TRBV5-1,TGCGCCAGCAGCCCCCAACCCGGGACTAGCGGGAGATCTCCGTACTTC,CASSPQPGTSGRSPYF
TRBJ2-1,TRBD1,.,TRBV29-1,TGCAGCGTTGCCGGGACAGGGGGATCCTACAATGAGCAGTTCTTC,CSVAGTGGSYNEQFF
TRBJ2-3,.,.,TRBV12-5,TGTGCTAGTGGTTTGACCGTAAGGGGCACAGATACGCAGTATTTT,CASGLTVRGTDTQYF
TRBJ1-4,.,.,TRBV4-1,TGCGCCAGCAGCCAAGATGATATAAATGAAAAACTGTTTTTT,CASSQDDINEKLFF
TRBJ2-7,TRBD2,many,TRBV5-1,TGCGCCAGCAGCAGCAATCCGGGGGGCGAGCAGTACTTC,CASSSNPGGEQYF
TRBJ1-4,.,.,TRBV12-3/TRBV12-4,TGTGCCAGCAGCTTAGGACAGACAGTTAATGAAAAACTGTTTTTT,CASSLGQTVNEKLFF
TRBJ2-1,.,.,TRBV2,TGTGCCACCAATCGGGAGTCCCTTTACAATGAGCAGTTCTTC,CATNRESLYNEQFF
TRBJ2-3,.,.,TRBV20-1,TGCAGTGCTGATCTAGCGCTTAACACAGATACGCAGTATTTT,CSADLALNTDTQYF
TRBJ2-1,TRBD2,few,TRBV5-5,TGTGCCAGCAGCTTGGCCCTAGCGGGAGTAACAAATGAGCAGTTCTTC,CASSLALAGVTNEQFF
TRBJ2-3,.,few,TRBV24-1,TGTGCCACCAGTGATTTGCAGTGGCTAGCGAGAACCACAGATACGCAGTATTTT,CATSDLQWLARTTDTQYF
TRBJ2-5,TRBD1,few,TRBV4-1,TGCGCCAGCAGCCATTTCGGACAGGGCCTGAAGACCCAGTACTTC,CASSHFGQGLKTQYF
TRBJ2-1,.,.,TRBV18,TGTGCCAGCTCACCACGCTCGGGGTGGGAGCAGTTCTTC,CASSPRSGWEQFF
TRBJ1-1,.,many,TRBV5-1,TGCGCCAGCAGTCGCGGGCAGATGAACACTGAAGCTTTCTTT,CASSRGQMNTEAFF
TRBJ2-6,TRBD1,.,TRBV10-2,TGCGCCAGCACCTGGGACAGGGGGGGCCCTGGGGCCAACGTCCTGACTTTC,CASTWDRGGPGANVLTF
TRBJ2-2,.,.,TRBV24-1,TGTGCCACCAGTGTCCGGACTTTGGGTTTTTCGCTGTTTTTT,CATSVRTLGFSLFF
TRBJ1-6,.,few,TRBV28,TGTGCCAGCAAGTCTGGACGGCTAAATTCACCCCTCCACTTT,CASKSGRLNSPLHF
TRBJ2-7,TRBD2,few,TRBV5-1,TGCGCCAGCAGCCCGAGGGGCGGGAGGAGCTCCTACGAGCAGTACTTC,CASSPRGGRSSYEQYF
TRBJ2-5,.,.,TRBV27,TGTGCCAGCAGTTTAGGCAGGGGCCGAAAGACCCAGTACTTC,CASSLGRGRKTQYF
TRBJ2-1,TRBD2,few,TRBV30,TGTGCCTGGAGCGCTCCTTTAGCGGGCGCCCTTTACAATGAGCAGTTCTTC,CAWSAPLAGALYNEQFF
TRBJ2-7,TRBD2,.,TRBV27,TGTGCCAGCAGTTTGATGCCGGGAGGGGACTACGAGCAGTACTTC,CASSLMPGGDYEQYF
TRBJ1-5,.,few,TRBV11-3,TGTGCCAGCAGCTTAGGTTTTGACAGGAGCTATAGCAATCAGCCCCAGCATTTT,CASSLGFDRSYSNQPQHF
TRBJ2-1,TRBD2,many,TRBV7-6,TGTGCCAGCAGCTTACTAGCGGGAGGGCCCAATGAGCAGTTCTTC,CASSLLAGGPNEQFF
TRBJ2-7,TRBD2,few,TRBV20-1,TGCAGTGCTAGCCTCGGACTAGCGGCCTCCTACGAGCAGTACTTC,CSASLGLAASYEQYF
TRBJ2-2,TRBD1,.,TRBV27,TGTGCCAGCAGAACTACTCGGGGACAGGGGGCGAAGTTCCGCACCGGGGAGCTGTTTTTT,CASRTTRGQGAKFRTGELFF
TRBJ2-7,.,.,TRBV9,TGTGCCAGCAGCGTAGACGGGGGAGTCAAACGCGAGCAGTACTTC,CASSVDGGVKREQYF
TRBJ2-1,.,.,TRBV5-1,TGCGCCAGCAGCTTGGCCACTTCCAGCTCCTACAATGAGCAGTTCTTC,CASSLATSSSYNEQFF
TRBJ2-7,.,few,TRBV12-3/TRBV12-4,TGTGCCAGCAGTTTTAGTACCTCCTACGAGCAGTACTTC,CASSFSTSYEQYF
TRBJ2-7,TRBD1,.,TRBV5-1,TGCGCCAGCAGCTTGGGGAGGGACAGGGGGTCGGGCCTTTTCAACGAGCAGTACTTC,CASSLGRDRGSGLFNEQYF
TRBJ2-7,TRBD2,.,TRBV15,TGTGCCACCAGCATGGGGGGGGGATCGAGGTACGAGCAGTACTTC,CATSMGGGSRYEQYF
TRBJ2-1,.,.,TRBV6-5,TGTGCCAGCAGTTACGGGCGGATCCACTCCTACAATGAGCAGTTCTTC,CASSYGRIHSYNEQFF
TRBJ1-1,TRBD1,.,TRBV5-6,TGTGCCAGCAGCTTGGTCGGTGATCAGGGGGGAACTTTCTTT,CASSLVGDQGGTFF
TRBJ2-1,TRBD1,few,TRBV6-1,TGTGCCAGCAGGAGGGGACAGGGGGCAGATGAGCAGTTCTTC,CASRRGQGADEQFF
TRBJ1-1,.,.,TRBV27,TGTGCCACTTTGCCTGGGGGTAGGGGAACCACTGAAGCTTTCTTT,CATLPGGRGTTEAFF
TRBJ2-3,TRBD2,.,TRBV5-1,TGCGCCAGCAGCTTGGACCCGGGAGGGGCAGATACGCAGTATTTT,CASSLDPGGADTQYF
TRBJ2-5,.,few,TRBV3-1,TGTGCCAGCAGCCCGAGAGCGGGGACCCAGTACTTC,CASSPRAGTQYF
TRBJ1-4,.,few,TRBV28,TGTGCCAGCAGTTTGCCTGGTTCAACTAATGAAAAACTGTTTTTT,CASSLPGSTNEKLFF
TRBJ1-2,TRBD1,.,TRBV28,TGTGCCAGTCACCGGGACAGCGTCTATGGCTACACCTTC,CASHRDSVYGYTF